This is a list of T cell receptor beta chains from one sample in a study of blood T cell repertoires in COVID-19. TCRdb keeps only in-frame clones here, not all; method: immunoSEQ multiplex PCR. This table has around 300,000 clones, around 91% appearing once. Sequenced input: PBMCs or T cells enriched from blood (not recorded which). These receptors were taken from a young woman who had recovered from COVID-19. CDR3s include the opening cysteine and the closing phenylalanine or tryptophan.

j_call | v_call | cdr3_aa
TRBJ1-1 | TRBV3-1/TRBV3-2 | CASSTTGANTEAFF
TRBJ2-2 | TRBV30 | CAWKNRGAGELFF
TRBJ1-2 | TRBV3-1/TRBV3-2 | CASSQATGQIYGYTF
TRBJ2-7 | TRBV2 | CASSVEGNYEQYF
TRBJ2-2 | TRBV7-9 | CASNSRGQGPSGELFF
TRBJ2-4 | TRBV12-1 | CASSFVRWGRAKNIQYF
TRBJ1-4 | TRBV30 | CAWTPGQPEKLFF
TRBJ2-7 | TRBV10-1 | CASSDARPGQDSYEQYF
TRBJ1-2 | TRBV10-3 | CAISSPTNYGYTF
TRBJ2-1 | TRBV14 | CASSQPGRDPYNEQFF
TRBJ1-4 | TRBV2 | CASSLPGGSTNEKLFF
TRBJ2-1 | TRBV5-8 | CASSFSRGSGSYNEQFF
TRBJ2-7 | TRBV2 | CASSVWQGLYEQYF
TRBJ2-1 | TRBV11-3 | CASSLAPGAGEQFF
TRBJ2-2 | TRBV10-3 | CAISGLAGTGELFF
TRBJ2-3 | TRBV2 | CAKVGLAHTDTQYF
TRBJ1-3 | TRBV12-3/TRBV12-4 | CASQLGGGNTIYF
TRBJ1-5 | TRBV19 | CASINGQGANQPQHF
TRBJ1-3 | TRBV5-4 | CASSSGLFGNTIYF
TRBJ2-3 | TRBV6-5 | CASSYSSGGASDTQYF
TRBJ1-1 | TRBV19 | CASTLGGAGNTEAFF
TRBJ2-2 | TRBV7-9 | CASSRTRDGNTGELFF
TRBJ2-7 | TRBV18 | CASSRGQGPFYEQYF
TRBJ2-2 | TRBV6-5 | CASSYSGVTGELFF
TRBJ2-7 | TRBV5-1 | CASSLSGQLNEQYF
TRBJ1-4 | TRBV28 | CASSIRGRGIDEKLFF
TRBJ1-1 | TRBV11-2 | CASSPRGNTEAFF
TRBJ2-3 | TRBV2 | CASSGTSPPLYTDTQYF
TRBJ2-7 | TRBV19 | CASSMTEFRDRSYEQYF
TRBJ1-2 | TRBV7-2 | CASSLFVGLGYTF